This T cell receptor beta chain comes out of a study of blood T cell repertoires in COVID-19. Whole-study context: Sources were T cells, B-cell-depleted T cells, or PBMCs; the material itself was cDNA or gDNA.

The CDR3 totals 13 residues. Germline V gene data show CDR1 as SGHTA and CDR2 as FQGNSA. The V end was cut by 5 bases, the J end by 8 bases, with 15 bases between. TCRdb keeps only in-frame clones here, not all; method: immunoSEQ multiplex PCR. The sample holds tens of thousands of clones, around 85% seen once. The clonotype was recovered from a woman aged 80 or older with active or convalescent COVID-19. V is TRBV7-2 and J is TRBJ1-2; perhaps TRBD1 as D (6 bases). Sequenced material: peripheral blood. DNA of the CDR3: TGTGCCAGCAGCCCCGGGACAAGCCAAGGCTACACCTTC. As protein: CASSPGTSQGYTF.